This entry lists 22 T cell receptor beta chains sequenced from one sample in a study of T-cell reconstitution after alpha-beta-depleted transplantation in children. Unique molecular identifiers were incorporated during preparation of the TCRbeta library. TCRdb used MiXCR to reprocess the PCR reads, holding one entry per CDR3 protein. The profile shows about 120,000 distinct CDR3 sequences, 10% of them singletons. The sequenced sample was PBMCs from the stem cell graft donor, obtained from the stem cell graft. Receptor source: a human donor who donated a stem cell graft to a child with acute lymphoblastic leukemia.

The chain uses TRBV7-2 and TRBJ1-4; D gene ambiguous. The CDR3 is 16 residues long. The V gene's germline CDR1 is SGHTA and CDR2 FQGNSA. V was shortened by 5 bases and J by 1 base, with 14 bases between the two germline ends. The CDR3 bases are TGTGCCAGCAGCCCCGATAGGACCGAAACTAATGAAAAACTGTTTTTT. Translated: CASSPDRTETNEKLFF.

This clonotype was recorded at least ten times. The chain recombines TRBV12-3 or TRBV12-4 with TRBJ2-2; unclear D gene. The CDR3 runs 14 residues. V was pared by 8 bases and J by 5 bases, with 15 bases between. DNA for the CDR3: TGTGCCAGCCATAACGGAATGGGGACCGGGGAGCTGTTTTTT. It encodes CASHNGMGTGELFF.

The sample holds a few counts of this clonotype. The J gene is TRBJ2-5, the V gene TRBV19; 7 positions match TRBD2. Germline trimming cut 5 bases from V and 1 base from J; bases unmatched to any gene: 1. The germline V gene has CDR1 LNHDA and CDR2 SQIVND (reference sequence). CDR3 length: 13 amino acids. CDR3 nucleotide sequence: TGTGCCAGTAGTGGGAGGGTCCAAGAGACCCAGTACTTC. This translates into CASSGRVQETQYF.

This clonotype was counted many times. J is TRBJ1-5 and V is TRBV7-2, with 11 positions matching TRBD1. V was pared by 3 bases and J by 15 bases, with 13 bases of the junction left unmatched. The CDR3 is 15 amino acids. Germline CDR1 SGHTA, CDR2 FQGNSA. The CDR3 loop is CASSLGGTGGSLAHF. CDR3 nucleotides: TGTGCCAGCAGCTTGGGTGGGACAGGGGGATCGTTGGCGCATTTT.

This clonotype has ten or more counts. The rearrangement uses TRBV20-1 and TRBJ1-2; the match to TRBD1 covers 7 bases. V lost 0 bases, J lost 3 bases, and 10 bases stayed unmatched. Germline CDR1 DFQATT, CDR2 SNEGSKA (reference sequence). CDR3 length: 16 residues. CDR3 DNA sequence: TGCAGTGCTAGAGACCGCAAACAGGGGAGGGACTATGGCTACACCTTC. This translates into CSARDRKQGRDYGYTF.

This clonotype was recorded many times. The chain is built from TRBV19 and TRBJ2-7; 10 bases agree with TRBD2. V lost 8 bases and J lost 1; bases outside the gene matches: 2. The length of the CDR3 is 13 residues. Per germline, CDR1 LNHDA and CDR2 SQIVND (reference sequence). Here the CDR3 reads CASRTSGSYEQYF. CDR3 coding DNA: TGTGCCAGTCGGACTAGCGGTTCCTACGAGCAGTACTTC.

In regard to this clonotype: A read error is possible here, since a much larger clone lies one base away. The chain uses TRBV3-1 and TRBJ2-1, with D perhaps TRBD2 (6 bases). The CDR3 is 17 residues long. The germline CDR1 and CDR2 sequences are LGHDT and YNNKEL (reference sequence). CDR3 in DNA: TGTGCCTGCAGCCGACGATGGGACTCGAGCTCCTACAATGAGCAGTTCTTC. Translation gives CACSRRWDSSSYNEQFF.

The CDR3 loop is CASSSEAGDEQFF. The CDR3 coding sequence is TGTGCCAGCAGCTCCGAGGCGGGCGATGAGCAGTTCTTC. This sequence joins TRBV9 and TRBJ2-1; a possible D gene is TRBD2 (5 bases). The CDR3 is made up of 13 amino acids. From germline, CDR1 is SGDLS and CDR2 YYNGEE. The germline V and J ends were trimmed by 4 bases and 8 bases, with 13 bases remaining between them.

This sequence joins TRBV30 and TRBJ1-5, with TRBD1 identical over 9 bases. CDR1 GTSNPN and CDR2 SVGIG come from the germline V gene (reference sequence). J gave up 3 bases and V 3 bases, and 3 bases lay outside the gene matches. CDR3 length: 14 amino acids. This CDR3 is CAWRGQGPNQPQHF. In nucleotides, the CDR3 is TGTGCCTGGAGGGGACAGGGCCCCAATCAGCCCCAGCATTTT.

This clonotype was counted at least ten times. The chain uses TRBV11-2 and TRBJ2-7; weak D call: TRBD1 (5 bases). The CDR3 has 15 residues. CDR1 and CDR2 (germline): SGHAT, FQNNGV. V lost 2 bases and J lost 2, with 13 bases in between. The CDR3 region is CASSLQGGPTYEQYF. For the CDR3, the DNA is TGTGCCAGCAGCTTACAGGGTGGCCCAACCTACGAGCAGTACTTC.

This clonotype has ten or more counts. The chain carries TRBV28 and TRBJ1-6; D not resolved. Trimming stripped 3 bases from V and 2 bases from J, with 2 bases between. Germline values: CDR1 MDHEN, CDR2 SYDVKM. This CDR3 region has 13 residues. The CDR3 loop reads CASSFPYNSPLHF. The DNA for the CDR3 is TGTGCCAGCAGTTTCCCCTATAATTCACCCCTCCACTTT.

CDR3 in DNA: TGTGCCAGCAGCTTGGTCGCCCCGGACAGGCCGGTAACCGGGGAGCTGTTTTTT. As protein: CASSLVAPDRPVTGELFF. The chain combines TRBV5-5 with TRBJ2-2, with TRBD1 matching 7 bases. Germline V gene data show CDR1 as SGHKS and CDR2 as YYEKEE (reference sequence). The CDR3 covers 18 residues. Trimming took 0 bases from V and 5 from J; bases not matched to a gene: 13.

There are many counts of this clonotype. The rearrangement links TRBV5-1 to TRBJ2-3; unclear D gene. Germline CDR1 reads SGHRS; CDR2 reads YFSETQ. V was clipped by 0 bases and J by 0 bases, with 5 bases between them. The CDR3 covers 14 residues. CDR3 in amino acids: CASSLAGSTDTQYF. The CDR3, as DNA: TGCGCCAGCAGCTTGGCCGGCAGCACAGATACGCAGTATTTT. The full variable domain, in which reference TRBV5-1 and TRBJ2-3 provide the parts outside the CDR3, is KAGVTQTPRYLIKTRGQQVTLSCSPISGHRSVSWYQQTPGQGLQFLFEYFSETQRNKGNFPGRFSGRQFSNSRSEMNVSTLELGDSALYLCASSLAGSTDTQYFGPGTRLTVL.

Many counts were recorded for this clonotype. The chain carries TRBV7-6 and TRBJ2-3; D may be TRBD2 (6 bases). CDR1 SGHVS and CDR2 FNYEAQ come from the germline V gene. This CDR3 region has 16 residues. V lost 5 bases and J lost 2, with 17 bases in between. The CDR3 region is CASSAQAGGFTDTQYF. In DNA form, the CDR3 reads TGTGCCAGCAGCGCGCAGGCCGGAGGGTTCACAGATACGCAGTATTTT.

This clonotype showed up many times. The V and J genes are TRBV4-1 and TRBJ2-7; tentatively, D is TRBD2 (5 bases). V lost 1 base to trimming and J lost 3 bases, with 10 bases between them. Per the germline V gene, CDR1 is MGHRA and CDR2 is YSYEKL. The CDR3 loop spans 14 amino acids. The CDR3 region has the DNA TGCGCCAGCAGCCAAGGGGCCAGCGGCTACGAGCAGTACTTC. It yields the protein CASSQGASGYEQYF.

The CDR3 bases are TGCAGTGCCGGGGGAAATAGCAATCAGCCCCAGCATTTT. Protein sequence: CSAGGNSNQPQHF. J is TRBJ1-5 and V is TRBV20-1; D may be TRBD1 (5 bases). The CDR3 totals 13 residues. CDR1 is DFQATT, CDR2 SNEGSKA, per germline (reference sequence). Between the trimmed V and J ends, which lost 6 bases and 0 bases, there was a span of 9 bases.

A note on this clonotype: This could be a read error, since a much larger clone is one nucleotide away. The chain recombines TRBV28 with TRBJ1-1; the D gene is possibly TRBD1 (5 bases). The CDR3 is 12 residues long. With 10 bases removed from V and 1 base from J, the gap between germline ends came to 10 bases. Germline-derived CDR1 and CDR2 are MDHEN and SYDVKM. Here the CDR3 DNA reads TGTGCCACACGGGGGGGGAACACTGAAGCTTTCTTT. As protein: CATRGGNTEAFF.

This clonotype was observed many times. The rearrangement uses TRBV20-1 and TRBJ1-5; TRBD1 aligns across 7 bases. V lost 1 base to trimming and J lost 2 bases; unmatched junction nucleotides: 5. In germline, CDR1 is DFQATT, CDR2 SNEGSKA (reference sequence). The CDR3 contains 15 residues. Written as DNA, the CDR3 is TGCAGTGCTAGAGGCCAGACAGGGCGCAATCAGCCCCAGCATTTT. Amino acid sequence: CSARGQTGRNQPQHF.

This clonotype was counted ten times or more. The gene calls are TRBV12-3 or TRBV12-4 and TRBJ2-7; 8 nucleotides agree with TRBD1. J lost 1 base, V lost 3 bases, and 8 bases had no gene match. This CDR3 is 16 amino acids long. In nucleotides, the CDR3 is TGTGCCAGCAGTTTTTTTGCGGGACAGGTTTCCTACGAGCAGTACTTC. This encodes CASSFFAGQVSYEQYF.

This clonotype was counted at least ten times. This chain joins TRBV27 and TRBJ2-3; tentatively, D is TRBD2 (5 bases). CDR1 MNHEY and CDR2 SMNVEV come from the germline V gene (reference sequence). V was clipped by 10 bases and J by 5 bases, with 16 bases between them. The CDR3 runs 13 residues. CDR3 DNA: TGTGCCACCGCGGGCCTGGCGGGAGATACGCAGTATTTT. As protein: CATAGLAGDTQYF.

This clonotype was seen at least ten times. V gene TRBV20-1 combines with J gene TRBJ2-7; D perhaps matches TRBD2 (6 bases). Deletions cut 1 base from V and 2 bases from J, with 12 bases between. The V gene's germline CDR1 is DFQATT and CDR2 SNEGSKA (reference sequence). The CDR3 spans 14 residues. The CDR3 sequence is CSARGLAFAYEQYF. The CDR3 DNA sequence: TGCAGTGCTAGAGGTCTAGCGTTTGCCTACGAGCAGTACTTC.

This clonotype has a count of ten or more. CDR3: CASSFSGSRAGELFF. The CDR3 region has the DNA TGTGCCAGCAGTTTCTCCGGGAGTCGTGCCGGGGAGCTGTTTTTT. The chain links TRBV6-5 to TRBJ2-2; D perhaps matches TRBD2 (6 bases). The V and J ends lost 4 bases and 6 bases respectively, with 15 bases between them. The length of the CDR3 is 15 residues. Germline CDR1 is MNHEY and CDR2 is SVGAGI.